This T cell receptor beta chain was sequenced during a study of lymphopenia after photon versus proton radiotherapy (dated 2019 in TCRdb). Regarding the research as a whole: Photon and proton radiation therapy were compared by the study for their immunological effects in patients with gastrointestinal tumors who developed high-grade lymphopenia. The cohort included approximately 22 patients with gastrointestinal tumors who developed lymphopenia after receiving either photon or proton therapy. The study aimed to characterize how the two radiation modalities differ in their impact on the immune system.

CDR1 and CDR2 were assigned from the germline V gene as SNHLY and FYNNEI. Inclusive of the bounding cysteine and phenylalanine, the CDR3 is 13 residues long. Kept here is only the CDR3 DNA, which spans 39 bases and is read in frame from base 1. The germline V end is reduced by 6 bases and the J end by 6 bases; junction bases left unmatched: 8. Library generation was performed with the immunoSEQ multiplex PCR assay. Deep sequencing of rearranged TCR beta loci, alongside multiparametric flow cytometry, was used to profile T cell repertoires. TCRdb took over this immuneACCESS table, retaining in-frame rearrangements with V and J assigned. Such tables are incomplete; in checked studies, under half of the missing clones stem from an unresolved V gene, and the remainder is unexplained. In all, the sample holds around 30,000 clones, and about 87% of those were seen once. Together, the top ten hold approximately 50% of the sample.

Comments on this clone: Its antigen remains unidentified. No base quality values were provided; no much bigger clone lies one nucleotide off. Other DNA sequences from this sample encode an identical CDR3 as well.

General study outcomes and caveats: Across the cohort, among patients who died, a greater drop in TCR diversity after the nadir was inversely correlated with overall survival time. Proton-treated patients stayed relatively stable during treatment, while photon-treated patients lost naive T cells and TCR diversity and gained effector/memory populations. After the lymphocyte count nadir, oligoclonal expansion, especially of CD8+ Temra cells, was observed in photon-treated repertoires, and the drop in diversity was driven by this expansion. The survival association was assessed only in patients who died, and better survival with proton therapy was presented by the authors as a possibility rather than a demonstrated result.

The TCR originated in an older woman with cholangiocarcinoma. Some clones in this sample may be carry-over from other donors' samples. The sequence links TRBV2 to TRBJ2-7, with TRBD2 identical over 7 junction bases. This sample comprised peripheral blood, obtained from a patient treated with proton-based radiotherapy. CDR3 region: CASSAGVGSEQYF. In nucleotide form, the sequence is TGTGCCAGCAGCGCGGGGGTGGGGTCCGAGCAGTACTTC.